A selection of T cell receptor beta chains follows, all from one sample in a study of PD-L1 blockade in urothelial cancer. Only in-frame clones appear in the TCRdb table, and some are missing; sequencing was by immunoSEQ multiplex PCR. The sample shows approximately 38,000 clones, 86% of them seen only once. The source was PBMCs, collected around atezolizumab (anti-PD-L1) treatment. These TCRs come from a man aged 55 to 70 with urothelial cancer. Each CDR3 is given with its conserved first and last residue.

v_call: TRBV30; j_call: TRBJ2-2; cdr3_aa: CACSGHSTGELFF
v_call: TRBV30; j_call: TRBJ2-7; cdr3_aa: CAWSVLLEQYF
v_call: TRBV6-5; j_call: TRBJ2-7; cdr3_aa: CASSQLTGGREQYF
v_call: TRBV6-1; j_call: TRBJ2-5; cdr3_aa: CASSESRTGKETQYF
v_call: TRBV5-8; j_call: TRBJ1-2; cdr3_aa: CASSLGQYGYTF
v_call: TRBV5-4; j_call: TRBJ2-7; cdr3_aa: CASSLPSGYEQYF
v_call: TRBV19; j_call: TRBJ1-3; cdr3_aa: CASSISGSSRQTIYF
v_call: TRBV30; j_call: TRBJ1-6; cdr3_aa: CAWLSGQYNSPLHF
v_call: TRBV2; j_call: TRBJ2-2; cdr3_aa: CASSSGTRGATGELFF
v_call: TRBV7-3; j_call: TRBJ2-3; cdr3_aa: CASSTHSGGAGNTQYF